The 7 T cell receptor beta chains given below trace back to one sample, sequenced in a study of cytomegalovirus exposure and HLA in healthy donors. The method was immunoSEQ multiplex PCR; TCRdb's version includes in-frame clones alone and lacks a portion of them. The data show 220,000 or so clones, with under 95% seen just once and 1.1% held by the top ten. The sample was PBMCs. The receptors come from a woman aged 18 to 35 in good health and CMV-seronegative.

The DNA for the CDR3 is TGTGCCAGCAGCGTGGGGGGTCCAGATACGCAGTATTTT. It is translated as CASSVGGPDTQYF. The chain couples TRBV9 to TRBJ2-3, with D possibly being TRBD2 (6 bases). Between the trimmed V and J ends, which lost 2 bases and 4 bases, there was a span of 8 bases. This CDR3 contains 13 residues. Germline V CDR1 and CDR2: SGDLS, YYNGEE.

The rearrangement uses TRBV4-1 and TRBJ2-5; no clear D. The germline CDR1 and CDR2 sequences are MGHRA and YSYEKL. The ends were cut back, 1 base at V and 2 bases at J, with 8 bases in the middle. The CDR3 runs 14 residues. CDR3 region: CASSQAQSQETQYF. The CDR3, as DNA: TGCGCCAGCAGCCAAGCACAGTCTCAAGAGACCCAGTACTTC.

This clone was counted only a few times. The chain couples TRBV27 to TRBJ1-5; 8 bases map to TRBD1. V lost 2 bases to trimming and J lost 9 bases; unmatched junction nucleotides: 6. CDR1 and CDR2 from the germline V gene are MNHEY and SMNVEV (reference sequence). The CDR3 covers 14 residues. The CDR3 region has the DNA TGTGCCAGCAGTTTAGGACAGGGTGTGCGGCCCCAGCATTTT. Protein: CASSLGQGVRPQHF.

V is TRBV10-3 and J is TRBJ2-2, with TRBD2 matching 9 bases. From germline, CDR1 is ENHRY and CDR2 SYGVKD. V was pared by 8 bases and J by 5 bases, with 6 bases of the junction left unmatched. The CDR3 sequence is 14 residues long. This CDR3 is CAIGSAGGTGELFF. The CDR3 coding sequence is TGTGCCATCGGGTCAGCGGGAGGTACCGGGGAGCTGTTTTTT.

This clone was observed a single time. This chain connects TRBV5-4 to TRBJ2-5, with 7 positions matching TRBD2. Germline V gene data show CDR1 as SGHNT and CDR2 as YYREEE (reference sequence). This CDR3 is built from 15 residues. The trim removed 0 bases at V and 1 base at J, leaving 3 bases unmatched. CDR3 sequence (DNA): TGTGCCAGCAGCTTGGGGCGGGAGCTCCAAGAGACCCAGTACTTC. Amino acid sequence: CASSLGRELQETQYF. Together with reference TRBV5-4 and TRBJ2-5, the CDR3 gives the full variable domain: ETGVTQSPTHLIKTRGQQVTLRCSSQSGHNTVSWYQQALGQGPQFIFQYYREEENGRGNFPPRFSGLQFPNYSSELNVNALELDDSALYLCASSLGRELQETQYFGPGTRLLVL.

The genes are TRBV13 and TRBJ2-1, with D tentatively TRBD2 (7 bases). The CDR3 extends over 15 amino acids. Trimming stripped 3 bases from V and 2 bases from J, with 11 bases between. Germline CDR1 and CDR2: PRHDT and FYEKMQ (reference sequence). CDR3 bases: TGTGCCAGCAGCTTGGGGGGGCACCCCTACAATGAGCAGTTCTTC. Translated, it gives CASSLGGHPYNEQFF.

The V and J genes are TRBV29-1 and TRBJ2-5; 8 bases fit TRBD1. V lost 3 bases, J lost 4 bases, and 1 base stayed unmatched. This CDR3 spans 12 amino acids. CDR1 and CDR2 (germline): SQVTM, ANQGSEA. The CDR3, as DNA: TGCAGCGTTGACAGGGGGCGAGAGACCCAGTACTTC. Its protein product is CSVDRGRETQYF.